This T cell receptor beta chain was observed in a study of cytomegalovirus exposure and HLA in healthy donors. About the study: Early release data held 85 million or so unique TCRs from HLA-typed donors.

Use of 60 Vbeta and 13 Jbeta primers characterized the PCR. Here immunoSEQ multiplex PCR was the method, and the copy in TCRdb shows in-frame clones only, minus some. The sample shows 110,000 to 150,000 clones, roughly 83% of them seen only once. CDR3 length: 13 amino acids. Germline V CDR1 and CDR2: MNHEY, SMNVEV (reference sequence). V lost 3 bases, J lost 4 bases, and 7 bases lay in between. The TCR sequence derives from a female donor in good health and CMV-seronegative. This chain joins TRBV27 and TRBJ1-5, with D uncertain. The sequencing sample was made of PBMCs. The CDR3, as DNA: TGTGCCAGCAGTTTTAACAGAAATCAGCCCCAGCATTTT. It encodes CASSFNRNQPQHF.